The rows below give T cell receptor beta chains drawn from one sample of a study of blood T cell repertoires in COVID-19. The protocol was immunoSEQ multiplex PCR, while the TCRdb copy is restricted to in-frame clones and leaves out a portion. The data hold 86,000 or so clones, with roughly 95% observed a single time. Sequenced input: peripheral blood. These receptors were obtained from a human donor with active COVID-19. The donor label of this sample is uncertain. Both conserved end residues are part of each CDR3. The order of the fields is clone size, D gene, J gene, V gene, CDR3 protein, CDR3 DNA. A D gene is named only where the DNA matches it firmly. Only some rows state a clone size, as once, few, many or a class for expanded clones.

clone size: once
D gene: TRBD2
J gene: TRBJ2-7
V gene: TRBV4-1
CDR3 protein: CASSQAPGTNYEQYF
CDR3 DNA: TGCGCCAGCAGCCAAGCCCCCGGGACTAACTACGAGCAGTACTTC

clone size: .
D gene: TRBD2
J gene: TRBJ2-2
V gene: TRBV7-9
CDR3 protein: CASSLGGLAGAGELFF
CDR3 DNA: TGTGCCAGCAGCTTAGGAGGACTAGCGGGAGCCGGGGAGCTGTTTTTT

clone size: .
D gene: TRBD1
J gene: TRBJ2-3
V gene: TRBV5-1
CDR3 protein: CASSEVQGGTDTQYF
CDR3 DNA: TGCGCCAGCAGTGAGGTTCAGGGGGGCACAGATACGCAGTATTTT

clone size: .
D gene: TRBD2
J gene: TRBJ2-1
V gene: TRBV15
CDR3 protein: CATGSSGSIYNEQFF
CDR3 DNA: TGTGCCACCGGGTCCAGCGGGAGTATTTACAATGAGCAGTTCTTC

clone size: .
D gene: .
J gene: TRBJ1-2
V gene: TRBV29-1
CDR3 protein: CSVGTDGGQRAGYTF
CDR3 DNA: TGCAGCGTTGGAACCGACGGAGGCCAACGCGCGGGCTACACCTTC

clone size: once
D gene: TRBD1
J gene: TRBJ1-4
V gene: TRBV7-8
CDR3 protein: CASSLRQGINEKLFF
CDR3 DNA: TGTGCCAGCAGCTTAAGACAGGGGATTAATGAAAAACTGTTTTTT

clone size: .
D gene: TRBD2
J gene: TRBJ2-5
V gene: TRBV4-2
CDR3 protein: CASSQEGTGLHSSGGGQETQYF
CDR3 DNA: TGTGCCAGCAGCCAAGAGGGGACAGGGTTACATTCTAGCGGGGGGGGTCAAGAGACCCAGTACTTC

clone size: .
D gene: .
J gene: TRBJ2-7
V gene: TRBV5-1
CDR3 protein: CASSLAQPAGSLSYEQYF
CDR3 DNA: TGCGCCAGCAGCTTGGCGCAACCGGCAGGCTCTCTTTCCTACGAGCAGTACTTC

clone size: .
D gene: TRBD2
J gene: TRBJ2-7
V gene: TRBV5-1
CDR3 protein: CASSASKRERGEQYF
CDR3 DNA: TGCGCCAGCAGCGCGTCAAAGCGGGAGAGGGGCGAGCAGTACTTC

clone size: .
D gene: TRBD1
J gene: TRBJ1-4
V gene: TRBV7-9
CDR3 protein: CASSPRQGAGTNEKLFF
CDR3 DNA: TGTGCCAGCAGCCCCCGCCAGGGGGCAGGGACTAATGAAAAACTGTTTTTT

clone size: .
D gene: .
J gene: TRBJ1-1
V gene: TRBV20-1
CDR3 protein: CSASRLGNTEAFF
CDR3 DNA: TGCAGTGCTAGTCGACTGGGGAACACTGAAGCTTTCTTT

clone size: .
D gene: TRBD2
J gene: TRBJ2-1
V gene: TRBV19
CDR3 protein: CASSIPQSGLVFYNEQFF
CDR3 DNA: TGTGCCAGTAGTATCCCCCAATCGGGACTAGTCTTTTACAATGAGCAGTTCTTC

clone size: .
D gene: TRBD1
J gene: TRBJ1-6
V gene: TRBV7-9
CDR3 protein: CASTETGTANSPLHF
CDR3 DNA: TGTGCCAGCACCGAAACCGGGACAGCCAATTCACCCCTCCACTTT

clone size: .
D gene: TRBD1
J gene: TRBJ2-7
V gene: TRBV11-2
CDR3 protein: CASSPTGVKDEQYF
CDR3 DNA: TGTGCCAGCAGCCCGACAGGGGTAAAGGACGAGCAGTACTTC

clone size: once
D gene: TRBD1
J gene: TRBJ2-1
V gene: TRBV10-3
CDR3 protein: CAIRTRTGTGRSDEQFF
CDR3 DNA: TGTGCCATCAGAACCCGAACCGGGACAGGGAGGTCAGATGAGCAGTTCTTC

clone size: .
D gene: .
J gene: TRBJ1-2
V gene: TRBV6-5
CDR3 protein: CASSYNGQDPYGYTF
CDR3 DNA: TGTGCCAGCAGTTACAATGGGCAGGATCCCTATGGCTACACCTTC

clone size: few
D gene: .
J gene: TRBJ1-6
V gene: TRBV6-6
CDR3 protein: CASYPRRVQNSPLHF
CDR3 DNA: TGTGCCAGCTACCCTCGGAGGGTACAGAATTCACCCCTCCACTTT

clone size: .
D gene: .
J gene: TRBJ1-2
V gene: TRBV18
CDR3 protein: CASSPMGGGYTF
CDR3 DNA: TGTGCCAGCTCACCAATGGGAGGGGGCTACACCTTC

clone size: few
D gene: .
J gene: TRBJ2-1
V gene: TRBV28
CDR3 protein: CASSLFSYNEQFF
CDR3 DNA: TGTGCCAGCAGTTTATTCAGCTACAATGAGCAGTTCTTC

clone size: .
D gene: .
J gene: TRBJ1-1
V gene: TRBV9
CDR3 protein: CASSVVAGTEAFF
CDR3 DNA: TGTGCCAGCAGCGTAGTGGCAGGCACTGAAGCTTTCTTT

clone size: .
D gene: .
J gene: TRBJ2-1
V gene: TRBV5-1
CDR3 protein: CASSLGSGGSNEQFF
CDR3 DNA: TGCGCCAGCAGCTTGGGGTCCGGCGGATCCAATGAGCAGTTCTTC

clone size: few
D gene: .
J gene: TRBJ2-4
V gene: TRBV19
CDR3 protein: CARPWQSKNIQYF
CDR3 DNA: TGTGCCAGGCCCTGGCAGTCCAAAAACATTCAGTACTTC

clone size: .
D gene: .
J gene: TRBJ1-6
V gene: TRBV5-1
CDR3 protein: CASSLELQGGFTYNSPLHF
CDR3 DNA: TGCGCCAGCAGCTTGGAATTACAGGGAGGGTTCACCTATAATTCACCCCTCCACTTT

clone size: .
D gene: TRBD1
J gene: TRBJ1-1
V gene: TRBV3-1/TRBV3-2
CDR3 protein: CASSQRDRGREIGCTEAFF
CDR3 DNA: TGTGCCAGCAGCCAACGGGACAGGGGACGCGAGATTGGCTGCACTGAAGCTTTCTTT

clone size: .
D gene: TRBD1
J gene: TRBJ2-3
V gene: TRBV5-4
CDR3 protein: CASSPTGGGTDTQYF
CDR3 DNA: TGTGCCAGCAGCCCCACAGGGGGCGGTACAGATACGCAGTATTTT

clone size: .
D gene: TRBD2
J gene: TRBJ2-2
V gene: TRBV10-3
CDR3 protein: CAISGPSGGGELFF
CDR3 DNA: TGTGCCATCAGTGGTCCGAGCGGGGGCGGGGAGCTGTTTTTT

clone size: .
D gene: TRBD2
J gene: TRBJ2-7
V gene: TRBV5-1
CDR3 protein: CASSLVERGTYEQYF
CDR3 DNA: TGCGCCAGCAGCTTGGTGGAGCGGGGGACCTACGAGCAGTACTTC

clone size: .
D gene: .
J gene: TRBJ2-4
V gene: TRBV10-1
CDR3 protein: CASAGQALNIQYF
CDR3 DNA: TGCGCCAGTGCCGGTCAGGCCTTAAACATTCAGTACTTC

clone size: .
D gene: .
J gene: TRBJ1-4
V gene: TRBV28
CDR3 protein: CASSARGGTNEKLFF
CDR3 DNA: TGTGCCAGCAGTGCCCGGGGAGGTACCAATGAAAAACTGTTTTTT

clone size: .
D gene: .
J gene: TRBJ1-1
V gene: TRBV29-1
CDR3 protein: CSVTAFRAGMNTEAFF
CDR3 DNA: TGCAGCGTGACGGCATTTCGGGCAGGGATGAACACTGAAGCTTTCTTT

clone size: .
D gene: TRBD2
J gene: TRBJ2-7
V gene: TRBV24-1
CDR3 protein: CATSGSPGSGRADRSSYEQYF
CDR3 DNA: TGTGCCACCAGTGGCAGCCCTGGTAGCGGGAGGGCCGATCGGTCCTCCTACGAGCAGTACTTC

clone size: once
D gene: .
J gene: TRBJ1-4
V gene: TRBV2
CDR3 protein: CASTRKGTSNEKLFF
CDR3 DNA: TGTGCCAGCACGAGAAAGGGGACTTCTAATGAAAAACTGTTTTTT

clone size: .
D gene: .
J gene: TRBJ2-1
V gene: TRBV28
CDR3 protein: CASPNATGEQFF
CDR3 DNA: TGTGCCAGCCCTAACGCTACGGGTGAGCAGTTCTTC

clone size: .
D gene: .
J gene: TRBJ1-4
V gene: TRBV5-1
CDR3 protein: CASSLLTTNEKLFF
CDR3 DNA: TGCGCCAGCAGCTTACTAACAACTAATGAAAAACTGTTTTTT

clone size: .
D gene: .
J gene: TRBJ1-2
V gene: TRBV28
CDR3 protein: CASSKINLPGLGYTF
CDR3 DNA: TGTGCCAGCAGTAAGATCAACCTTCCCGGACTTGGCTACACCTTC

clone size: .
D gene: .
J gene: TRBJ2-7
V gene: TRBV6-5
CDR3 protein: CASSYSTQGRSYEQYF
CDR3 DNA: TGTGCCAGCAGTTACTCGACGCAGGGTAGGTCCTACGAGCAGTACTTC

clone size: .
D gene: .
J gene: TRBJ2-7
V gene: TRBV28
CDR3 protein: CASSSHSYEQYF
CDR3 DNA: TGTGCCAGCAGTTCACACTCCTACGAGCAGTACTTC

clone size: .
D gene: .
J gene: TRBJ2-1
V gene: TRBV1
CDR3 protein: CTSSQRVGLSGEQFF
CDR3 DNA: TGCACCAGCAGCCAGAGGGTCGGACTTTCCGGCGAGCAGTTCTTC

clone size: .
D gene: .
J gene: TRBJ2-1
V gene: TRBV7-9
CDR3 protein: CASSLKLGPDRNNEQFF
CDR3 DNA: TGTGCCAGCAGCTTAAAACTTGGGCCGGACAGAAACAATGAGCAGTTCTTC

clone size: .
D gene: TRBD2
J gene: TRBJ2-7
V gene: TRBV9
CDR3 protein: CASSVATGGGQYF
CDR3 DNA: TGTGCCAGCAGCGTAGCTACCGGCGGGGGGCAGTACTTC

clone size: .
D gene: TRBD2
J gene: TRBJ2-3
V gene: TRBV6-2/TRBV6-3
CDR3 protein: CASSYSTSGSTDTQYF
CDR3 DNA: TGTGCCAGCAGTTACTCGACTAGCGGGAGTACAGATACGCAGTATTTT